This TCR beta chain was sequenced for a study of Graves' ophthalmopathy and Graves' hyperthyroidism. Study-level findings and limits: Detected in blood as well were most expanded thyroid clonotypes with frequency above 0.001. Built on 13 signatures, a model told ophthalmopathy apart from stable hyperthyroidism with 85% to 90% sensitivity and less than 82% specificity.

The study amplified TCR beta CDR3 regions using RNA transcripts. Investigators did first-round RT-PCR with HTBI primers, then second-round multiplex PCR. A single record per CDR3 protein comes from TCRdb applying MiXCR to the multiplex PCR reads. The sample lists roughly 610,000 distinct CDR3 sequences, 22% occurring once. This clonotype was detected many times. Antigen specificity is unknown. The sequenced material came from peripheral blood. This TCR was recovered from a young woman with stable Graves' hyperthyroidism. Some clones in this sample may be carry-over from other donors' samples.

Written as DNA, the CDR3 is TGTGCCAGCAGTTACGAGGACAGCTATGGCTACACCTTC. Translating it yields CASSYEDSYGYTF. This chain connects TRBV6-2 or TRBV6-3 to TRBJ1-2; weak D call: TRBD1 (6 bases). Germline V lookup: CDR1 MNHEY, CDR2 SVGEGT. V lost 2 bases and J lost 4, with 8 bases in between. The CDR3 loop spans 13 amino acids.